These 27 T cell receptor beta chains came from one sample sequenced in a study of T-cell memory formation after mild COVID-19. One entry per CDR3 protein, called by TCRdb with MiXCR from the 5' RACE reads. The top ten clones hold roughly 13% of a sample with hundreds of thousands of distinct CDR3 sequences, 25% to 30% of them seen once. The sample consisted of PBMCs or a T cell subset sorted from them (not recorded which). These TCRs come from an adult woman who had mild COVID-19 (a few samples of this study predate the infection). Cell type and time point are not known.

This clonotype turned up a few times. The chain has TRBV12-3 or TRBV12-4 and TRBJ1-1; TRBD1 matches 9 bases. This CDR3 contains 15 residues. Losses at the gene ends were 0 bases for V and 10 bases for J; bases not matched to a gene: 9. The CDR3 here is CASSLAHRGQVGAFF. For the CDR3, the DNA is TGTGCCAGCAGTTTAGCGCACAGGGGGCAGGTGGGAGCTTTCTTT.

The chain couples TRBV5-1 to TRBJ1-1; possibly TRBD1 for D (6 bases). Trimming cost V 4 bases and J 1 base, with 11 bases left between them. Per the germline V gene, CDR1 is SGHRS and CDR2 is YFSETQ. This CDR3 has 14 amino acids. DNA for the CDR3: TGCGCCAGCAGCGCCGGGACACCGAACACTGAAGCTTTCTTT. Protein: CASSAGTPNTEAFF.

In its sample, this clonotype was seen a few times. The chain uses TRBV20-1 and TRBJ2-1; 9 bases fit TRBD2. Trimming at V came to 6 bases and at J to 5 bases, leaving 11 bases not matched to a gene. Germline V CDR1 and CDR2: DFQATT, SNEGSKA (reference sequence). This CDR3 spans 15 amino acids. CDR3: CSATPLAGINNEQFF. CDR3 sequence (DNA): TGCAGTGCCACCCCCCTAGCGGGAATCAACAATGAGCAGTTCTTC.

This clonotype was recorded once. The CDR3: CASSSIGQGAWELFF. The CDR3 nucleotides are TGTGCCAGCAGTTCGATCGGACAGGGGGCATGGGAACTGTTTTTT. V is TRBV12-3 or TRBV12-4 and J is TRBJ1-4; 11 positions agree with TRBD1. There are 15 residues in the CDR3. Losses at the gene ends were 4 bases for V and 12 bases for J; bases not matched to a gene: 10.

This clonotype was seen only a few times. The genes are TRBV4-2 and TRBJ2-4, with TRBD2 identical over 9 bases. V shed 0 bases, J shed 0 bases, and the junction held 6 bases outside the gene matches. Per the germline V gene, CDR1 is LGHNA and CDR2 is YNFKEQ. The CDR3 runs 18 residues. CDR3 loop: CASSQDRELAGAKNIQYF. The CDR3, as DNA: TGTGCCAGCAGCCAAGATAGGGAACTAGCGGGAGCCAAAAACATTCAGTACTTC.

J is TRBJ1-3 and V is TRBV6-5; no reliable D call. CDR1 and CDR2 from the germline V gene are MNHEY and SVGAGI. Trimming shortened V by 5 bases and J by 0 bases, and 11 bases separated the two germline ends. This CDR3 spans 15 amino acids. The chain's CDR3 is CASSADVGSGNTIYF. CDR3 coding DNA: TGTGCCAGCAGTGCGGACGTTGGCTCTGGAAACACCATATATTTT.

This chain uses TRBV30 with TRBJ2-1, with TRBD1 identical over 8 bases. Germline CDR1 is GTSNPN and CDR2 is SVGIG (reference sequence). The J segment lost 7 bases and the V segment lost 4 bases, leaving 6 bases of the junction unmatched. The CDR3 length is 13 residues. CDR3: CAWTDRGRNEQFF. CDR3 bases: TGTGCCTGGACTGACAGGGGTAGGAATGAGCAGTTCTTC.

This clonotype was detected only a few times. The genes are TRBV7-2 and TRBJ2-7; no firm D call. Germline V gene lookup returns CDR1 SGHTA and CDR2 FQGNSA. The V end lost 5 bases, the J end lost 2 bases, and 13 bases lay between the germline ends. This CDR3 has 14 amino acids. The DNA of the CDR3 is TGTGCCAGCAGCCCCTCAGCCCGTGCCTACGAGCAGTACTTC. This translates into CASSPSARAYEQYF.

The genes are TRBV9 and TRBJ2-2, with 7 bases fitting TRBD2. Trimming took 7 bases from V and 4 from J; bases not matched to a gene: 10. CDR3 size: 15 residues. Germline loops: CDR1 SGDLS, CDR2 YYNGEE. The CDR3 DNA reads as TGTGCCAGCGGGGCGAGGACTAGAGGCACCGGGGAGCTGTTTTTT. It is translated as CASGARTRGTGELFF.

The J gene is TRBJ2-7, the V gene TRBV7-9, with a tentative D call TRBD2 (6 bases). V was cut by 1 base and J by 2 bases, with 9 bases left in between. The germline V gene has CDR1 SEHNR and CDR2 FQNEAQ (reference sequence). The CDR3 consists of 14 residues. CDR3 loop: CASSLGGTPYEQYF. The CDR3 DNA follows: TGTGCCAGCAGCTTAGGAGGGACTCCCTACGAGCAGTACTTC.

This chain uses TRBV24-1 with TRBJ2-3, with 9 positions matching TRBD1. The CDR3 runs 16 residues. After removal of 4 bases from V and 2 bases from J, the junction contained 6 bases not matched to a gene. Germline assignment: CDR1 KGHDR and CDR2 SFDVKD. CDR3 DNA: TGTGCCACCAGTGACAAGCGGGACAGGGTCACAGATACGCAGTATTTT. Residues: CATSDKRDRVTDTQYF.

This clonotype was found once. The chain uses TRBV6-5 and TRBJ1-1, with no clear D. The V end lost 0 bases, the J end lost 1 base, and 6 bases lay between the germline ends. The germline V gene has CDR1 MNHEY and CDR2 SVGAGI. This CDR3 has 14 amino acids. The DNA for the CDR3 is TGTGCCAGCAGTTACTCCCCTTCGAACACTGAAGCTTTCTTT. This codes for CASSYSPSNTEAFF.

CDR3 bases: TGTGCCAGCGTAGGGACTAGCGGGGGGAATGAGCAGTTCTTC. Protein product: CASVGTSGGNEQFF. The V and J genes are TRBV2 and TRBJ2-1; TRBD2 matches at 15 bases. The CDR3 contains 14 residues. J was trimmed by 7 bases and V by 8 bases; bases with no gene match: 3. Germline assignment: CDR1 SNHLY and CDR2 FYNNEI.

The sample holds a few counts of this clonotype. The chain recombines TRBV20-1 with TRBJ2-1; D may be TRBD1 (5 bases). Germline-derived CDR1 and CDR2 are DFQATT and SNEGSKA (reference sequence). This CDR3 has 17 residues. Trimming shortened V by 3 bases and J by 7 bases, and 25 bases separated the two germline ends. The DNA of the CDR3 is TGCAGTGCTAGCGGATTGATAAGGGGATCATCAGGGAATGAGCAGTTCTTC. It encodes CSASGLIRGSSGNEQFF.

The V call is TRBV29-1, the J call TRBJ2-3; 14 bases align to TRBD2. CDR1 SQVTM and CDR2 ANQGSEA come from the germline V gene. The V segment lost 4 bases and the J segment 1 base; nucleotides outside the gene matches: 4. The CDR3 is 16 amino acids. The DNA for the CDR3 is TGCAGCGTTGCCCGACTAGCGGGAGGGCGCACAGATACGCAGTATTTT. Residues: CSVARLAGGRTDTQYF.

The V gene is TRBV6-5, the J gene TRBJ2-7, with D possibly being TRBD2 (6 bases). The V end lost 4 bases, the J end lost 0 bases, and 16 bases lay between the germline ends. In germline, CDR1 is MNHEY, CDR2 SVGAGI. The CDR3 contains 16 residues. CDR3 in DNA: TGTGCCAGCAGTTCGCGGACTATCGCGGGCTCCTACGAGCAGTACTTC. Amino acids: CASSSRTIAGSYEQYF.

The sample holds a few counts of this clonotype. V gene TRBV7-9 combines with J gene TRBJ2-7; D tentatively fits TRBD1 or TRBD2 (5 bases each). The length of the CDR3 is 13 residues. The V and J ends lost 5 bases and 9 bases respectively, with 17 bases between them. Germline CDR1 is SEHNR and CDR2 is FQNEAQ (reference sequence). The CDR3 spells CASSTGAPRGQYF. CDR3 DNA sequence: TGTGCCAGCAGCACCGGGGCTCCCCGGGGGCAGTACTTC.

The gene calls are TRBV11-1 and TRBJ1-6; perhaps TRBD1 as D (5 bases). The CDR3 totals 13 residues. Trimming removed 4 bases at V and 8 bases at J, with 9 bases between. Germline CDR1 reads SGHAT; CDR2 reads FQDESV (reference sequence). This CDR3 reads CASSSDSDSPLHF. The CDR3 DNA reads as TGTGCCAGCAGCTCCGACAGTGATTCACCCCTCCACTTT.

Here the CDR3 reads CASSQVMATGAQYF. CDR3 bases: TGCGCCAGCAGCCAAGTGATGGCAACCGGGGCCCAGTACTTC. V and J are TRBV4-1 and TRBJ2-5; D is possibly TRBD2 (5 bases). Germline V gene sequence: CDR1 MGHRA, CDR2 YSYEKL. V lost 1 base, J lost 9 bases, and 15 bases lay in between. The CDR3 length is 14 residues.

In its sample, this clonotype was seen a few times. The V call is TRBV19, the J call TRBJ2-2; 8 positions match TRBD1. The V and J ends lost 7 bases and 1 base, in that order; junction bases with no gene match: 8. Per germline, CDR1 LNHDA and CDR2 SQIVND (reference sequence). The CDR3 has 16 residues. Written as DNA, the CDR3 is TGTGCCAGTATCCCCTGGGGGACAGGGAACACCGGGGAGCTGTTTTTT. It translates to CASIPWGTGNTGELFF.

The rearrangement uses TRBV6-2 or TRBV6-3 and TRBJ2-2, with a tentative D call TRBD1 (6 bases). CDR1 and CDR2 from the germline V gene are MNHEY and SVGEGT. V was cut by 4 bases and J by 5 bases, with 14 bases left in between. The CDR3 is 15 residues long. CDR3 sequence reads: CASSSLGAQTGELFF. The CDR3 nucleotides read TGTGCCAGCAGTTCACTGGGGGCACAGACCGGGGAGCTGTTTTTT.

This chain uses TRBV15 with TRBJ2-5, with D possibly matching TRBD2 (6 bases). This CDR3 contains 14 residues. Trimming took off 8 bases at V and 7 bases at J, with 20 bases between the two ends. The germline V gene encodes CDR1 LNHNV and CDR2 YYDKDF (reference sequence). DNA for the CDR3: TGTGCCACCGGCGGGGACCGTATGACGGTGACCCAGTACTTC. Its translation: CATGGDRMTVTQYF.

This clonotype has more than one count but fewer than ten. This chain's CDR3 is CSARSAGTGSYEQYF. CDR3 sequence (DNA): TGCAGTGCTAGATCCGCCGGGACAGGGTCCTACGAGCAGTACTTC. V is TRBV20-1 and J is TRBJ2-7, with 9 bases matching TRBD1. This CDR3 has 15 amino acids. With 2 bases clipped from V and 1 base from J, the junction kept 6 bases outside the gene matches. Germline CDR1 is DFQATT and CDR2 is SNEGSKA (reference sequence).

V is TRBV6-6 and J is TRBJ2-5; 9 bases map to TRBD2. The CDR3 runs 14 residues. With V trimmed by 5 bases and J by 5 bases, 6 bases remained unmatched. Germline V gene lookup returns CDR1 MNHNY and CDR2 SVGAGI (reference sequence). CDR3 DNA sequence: TGTGCCAGCAGTCCGGGACTAGCAAGTGAGACCCAGTACTTC. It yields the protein CASSPGLASETQYF.

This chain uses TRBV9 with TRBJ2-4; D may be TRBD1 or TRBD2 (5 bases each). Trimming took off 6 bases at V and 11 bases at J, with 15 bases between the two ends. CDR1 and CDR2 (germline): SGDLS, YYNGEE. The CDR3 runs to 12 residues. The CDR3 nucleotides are TGTGCCAGCAAGGGCATTGAGGGACTTCAGTACTTC. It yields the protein CASKGIEGLQYF.

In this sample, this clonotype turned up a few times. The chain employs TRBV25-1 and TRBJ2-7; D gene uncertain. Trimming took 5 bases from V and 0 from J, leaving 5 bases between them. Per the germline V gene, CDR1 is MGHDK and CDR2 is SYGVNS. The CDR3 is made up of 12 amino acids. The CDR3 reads CASSLHSYEQYF. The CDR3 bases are TGTGCCAGCAGTCTTCACTCCTACGAGCAGTACTTC.

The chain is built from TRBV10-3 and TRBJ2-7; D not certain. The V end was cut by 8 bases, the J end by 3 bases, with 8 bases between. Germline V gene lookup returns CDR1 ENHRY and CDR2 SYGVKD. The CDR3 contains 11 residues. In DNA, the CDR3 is TGTGCCATCTCGAAAGACTACGAGCAGTACTTC. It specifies CAISKDYEQYF.